This T cell receptor (beta chain) was captured by sequencing in a study of CD8 T cells in ankylosing spondylitis. Study-wide findings and caveats: It was reported that disease-linked clones were significantly enriched in matched ankylosing spondylitis synovial fluid. Blood of patients with ankylosing spondylitis appeared to be characterized by a TCR beta motif of several highly homologous variants. Researchers report that disease-linked clones proved CD8+ and relatively rare in peripheral blood.

Germline CDR1 and CDR2: SEHNR and FQNEAQ (reference sequence). Trimming removed 4 bases from V and 4 bases from J, with 8 bases in between. There are 14 residues in the CDR3. 5'-RACE, quantitative and with molecular barcodes, yielded the TCR beta libraries. TCRdb re-called the 5' RACE reads with MiXCR, one entry per CDR3 protein. The data hold around 25,000 distinct CDR3 sequences, with around a sixth observed a single time. This clonotype was observed many times. The antigen is unknown. Material: blood. This receptor was taken from a male donor with ankylosing spondylitis or in good health (not recorded which). The rearrangement joins TRBV7-9 to TRBJ1-6, with D possibly TRBD1 on 6 matching bases. The CDR3 DNA reads as TGTGCCAGCAGCTCCGGACAGTATAATTCACCCCTCCACTTT. This gives the protein CASSSGQYNSPLHF.